This T cell receptor (beta chain) was captured in a study of cytomegalovirus exposure and HLA in healthy donors. Study-level information: As released early, the data held 80 million to 90 million unique TCRs from HLA-typed donors. General study findings and limits: Among TCR beta chains, those listed as cytomegalovirus-associated numbered fewer than 200. Within an earlier analysis, most TCR beta V segments proved productive either about 90% or about 30% of the time.

It was with 60 Vbeta and 13 Jbeta primers that the PCR ran. TCRdb's table, derived via immunoSEQ multiplex PCR, lists solely in-frame clones and lacks some. The sample has approximately 190,000 clones; about 81% are singletons. This clone was counted a single time. The antigen is not known. Trimming shortened V by 0 bases and J by 3 bases, and 6 bases separated the two germline ends. This CDR3 comprises 13 residues. Germline V gives CDR1 SGHDT, CDR2 YYEEEE. Nominal health characterized the donors when sampled, though unrecorded immune exposures were likely. This chain uses TRBV5-6 with TRBJ1-2, with a tentative D call TRBD1 (5 bases). Sequencing input: PBMCs. This TCR came from a young woman in good health and CMV-seronegative. DNA of the CDR3: TGTGCCAGCAGCTTGGACAGGTACTATGGCTACACCTTC. Its translation is CASSLDRYYGYTF.